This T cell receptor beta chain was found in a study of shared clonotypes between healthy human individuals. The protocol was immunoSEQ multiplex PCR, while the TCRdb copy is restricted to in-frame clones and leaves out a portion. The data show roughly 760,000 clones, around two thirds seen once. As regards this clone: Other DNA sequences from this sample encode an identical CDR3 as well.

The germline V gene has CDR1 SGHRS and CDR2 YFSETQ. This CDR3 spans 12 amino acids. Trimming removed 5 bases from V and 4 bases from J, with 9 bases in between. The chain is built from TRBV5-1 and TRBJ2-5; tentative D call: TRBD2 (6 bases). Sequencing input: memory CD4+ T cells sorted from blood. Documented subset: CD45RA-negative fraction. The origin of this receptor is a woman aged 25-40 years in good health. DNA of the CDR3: TGCGCCAGCAGTCCGGAGGGAGAGACCCAGTACTTC. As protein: CASSPEGETQYF.